Here is one T cell receptor beta chain with its context. Antigen specificity is unknown. Trimming took off 1 base at V and 5 bases at J, with 6 bases between the two ends. CDR3 size: 12 residues. Germline V gene sequence: CDR1 LGHNA, CDR2 YNFKEQ. What was amplified from RNA transcripts were TCR beta CDR3 regions. Researchers ran a first-round RT-PCR on the TCR CDR3 using the HTBI primer set. Each CDR3 protein is one row after TCRdb ran MiXCR on the multiplex PCR reads. The top ten hold around 30% of the sample, which has roughly 710,000 distinct CDR3 sequences, 30% to 40% seen once. The sample is drawn from a study of T cells in Graves' hyperthyroidism and ophthalmopathy. Study observations and caveats: Ophthalmopathy, as predicted by the model, came a median roughly 6.5 months after the prediction.

The chain recombines TRBV4-2 with TRBJ2-7, with D unresolved. This receptor was taken from a middle-aged woman with Graves' hyperthyroidism. Sequenced material: blood. Here the CDR3 DNA reads TGTGCCAGCAGCCAAGCTTCCCACGAGCAGTACTTC. Protein: CASSQASHEQYF.